This T cell receptor beta chain derives from a study of blood T cell repertoires in COVID-19. Germline V lookup: CDR1 LNHDA, CDR2 SQIVND (reference sequence). There are 15 residues in the CDR3. V shed 8 bases and J 5 bases; nucleotides not matched to a gene: 11. Here immunoSEQ multiplex PCR was the method, and the copy in TCRdb shows in-frame clones only, minus some. The sample carries some 120,000 clones, around 88% recorded once. The receptor comes from a man aged 80 or over with active or convalescent COVID-19. The specimen was peripheral blood. The chain joins TRBV19 to TRBJ1-4; 7 nucleotides match TRBD1. The CDR3 coding sequence is TGTGCCAGTGGCCCGTGGGCAGGGGGAAATGAAAAACTGTTTTTT. Amino acid sequence: CASGPWAGGNEKLFF.